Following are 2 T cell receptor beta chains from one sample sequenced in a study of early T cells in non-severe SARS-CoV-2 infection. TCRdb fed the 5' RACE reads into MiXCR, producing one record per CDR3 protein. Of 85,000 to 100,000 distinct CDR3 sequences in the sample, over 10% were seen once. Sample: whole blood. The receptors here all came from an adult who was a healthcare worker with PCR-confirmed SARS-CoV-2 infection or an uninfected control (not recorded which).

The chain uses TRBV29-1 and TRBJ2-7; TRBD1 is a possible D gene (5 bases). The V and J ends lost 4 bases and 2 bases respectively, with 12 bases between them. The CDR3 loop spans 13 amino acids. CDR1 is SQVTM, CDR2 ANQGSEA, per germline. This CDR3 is CSVVGRETYEQYF. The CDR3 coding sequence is TGCAGCGTTGTGGGCAGGGAAACCTACGAGCAGTACTTC.

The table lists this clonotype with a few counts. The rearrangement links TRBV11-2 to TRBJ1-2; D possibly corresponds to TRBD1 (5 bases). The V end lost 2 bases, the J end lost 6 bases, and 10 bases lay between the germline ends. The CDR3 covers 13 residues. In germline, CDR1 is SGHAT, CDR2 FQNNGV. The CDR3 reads CASSLTPGDGYTF. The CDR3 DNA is TGTGCCAGCAGCTTAACGCCGGGGGATGGCTACACCTTC.